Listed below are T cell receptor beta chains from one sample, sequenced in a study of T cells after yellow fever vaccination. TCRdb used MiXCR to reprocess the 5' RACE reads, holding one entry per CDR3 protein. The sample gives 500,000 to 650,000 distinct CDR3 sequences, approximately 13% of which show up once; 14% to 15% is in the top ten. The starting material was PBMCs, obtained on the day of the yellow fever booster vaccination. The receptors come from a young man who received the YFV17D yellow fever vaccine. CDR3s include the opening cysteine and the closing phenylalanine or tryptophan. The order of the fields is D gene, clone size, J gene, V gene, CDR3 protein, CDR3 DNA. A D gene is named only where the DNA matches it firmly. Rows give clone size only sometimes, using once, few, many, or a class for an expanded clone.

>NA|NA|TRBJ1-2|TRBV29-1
CSVAGDAVYGYTF
TGCAGCGTTGCCGGGGATGCGGTCTATGGCTACACCTTC
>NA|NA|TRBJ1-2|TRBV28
CASSIPGGGGIGYTF
TGTGCCAGCAGTATACCAGGAGGGGGTGGAATTGGCTACACCTTC
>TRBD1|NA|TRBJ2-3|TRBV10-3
CAISVGQGIADTQYF
TGTGCCATCAGTGTCGGACAGGGGATCGCAGATACGCAGTATTTT
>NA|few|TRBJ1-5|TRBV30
CAWSGGLSNQPQHF
TGTGCCTGGAGTGGGGGACTGTCTAATCAGCCCCAGCATTTT
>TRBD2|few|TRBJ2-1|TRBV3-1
CASSRMGGSSPEQFF
TGTGCCAGCAGCCGGATGGGCGGGAGCTCTCCTGAGCAGTTCTTC
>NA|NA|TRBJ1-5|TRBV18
CASSPRKISNQPQHF
TGTGCCAGCTCACCAAGGAAGATCAGCAATCAGCCCCAGCATTTT
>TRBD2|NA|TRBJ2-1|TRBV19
CASRSPGTSYNEQFF
TGTGCCAGCAGGTCTCCGGGGACTAGTTACAATGAGCAGTTCTTC
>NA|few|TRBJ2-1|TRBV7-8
CASSLGLARLNEQFF
TGTGCCAGCAGCTTAGGGCTAGCGAGGTTAAATGAGCAGTTCTTC
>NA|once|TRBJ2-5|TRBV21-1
CASSPPGTSGSFQYF
TGTGCCAGCAGCCCCCCCGGGACTAGCGGGAGTTTCCAGTACTTC
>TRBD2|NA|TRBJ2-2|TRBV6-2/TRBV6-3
CASSHSSGRNTGELFF
TGTGCCAGCAGTCATTCTAGCGGGAGGAACACCGGGGAGCTGTTTTTT
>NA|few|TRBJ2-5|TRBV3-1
CASSQDGVAAEETQYF
TGTGCCAGCAGCCAAGACGGGGTAGCGGCTGAGGAGACCCAGTACTTC
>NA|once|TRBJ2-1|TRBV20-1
CSAIAVSSYNEQFF
TGCAGTGCGATAGCGGTCAGCTCCTACAATGAGCAGTTCTTC
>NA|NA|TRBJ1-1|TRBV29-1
CSVAVQAKTEAFF
TGCAGCGTTGCAGTGCAGGCGAAAACTGAAGCTTTCTTT
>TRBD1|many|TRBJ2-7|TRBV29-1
CSVRQGSSYEQYF
TGCAGCGTCCGACAGGGGTCCTCCTACGAGCAGTACTTC
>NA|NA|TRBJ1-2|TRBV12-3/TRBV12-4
CASSFGTTTYGYTF
TGTGCCAGCAGTTTTGGGACTACCACTTATGGCTACACCTTC
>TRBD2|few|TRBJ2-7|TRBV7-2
CASSKTSDFSYEQYF
TGTGCCAGCAGCAAGACTAGCGATTTCTCCTACGAGCAGTACTTC